Sequencing of this TCR beta chain was carried out in a study of identical twins. Study-wide results and limits: Models predicted less out-of-frame TCR alpha sharing in monozygotic twins than was found. The authors drew conclusions from cross-sectional statistical analysis rather than following the same donors.

In the case of this clonotype: Its antigen is currently unknown.

TCRdb called the 5' RACE reads again in MiXCR, with one record for every CDR3 protein. The sample consists of 700,000 or so distinct CDR3 sequences, over 8.5% of them appearing once. V lost 5 bases, J lost 1 base, and 4 bases stayed unmatched. This CDR3 spans 16 amino acids. Germline values: CDR1 SGHVS, CDR2 FQNEAQ. This sample also belongs to another study, concerning yellow fever vaccine responses in identical twins.

Sequencing was performed on PBMCs. The chain joins TRBV7-8 to TRBJ2-5; 13 nucleotides agree with TRBD2. This clonotype was obtained from a woman aged 18-29 years in good health. The CDR3 sequence is CASSRRLAGGQETQYF. CDR3 bases: TGTGCCAGCAGCCGACGACTAGCGGGGGGCCAAGAGACCCAGTACTTC. The full variable domain, in which reference TRBV7-8 and TRBJ2-5 provide the parts outside the CDR3, is GAGVSQSPRYKVAKRGQDVALRCDPISGHVSLFWYQQALGQGPEFLTYFQNEAQLDKSGLPSDRFFAERPEGSVSTLKIQRTQQEDSAVYLCASSRRLAGGQETQYFGPGTRLLVL.